The 8 T cell receptor beta chains presented below share a single source sample, sequenced in a study of cytomegalovirus exposure and HLA in healthy donors. Primers included in the PCR were 60 Vbeta and 13 Jbeta primers. Produced via immunoSEQ multiplex PCR; TCRdb's table is partial and in-frame only. The sample lists tens of thousands of clones, roughly 82% occurring once. The sample consisted of PBMCs. The receptor set was obtained from a male donor in good health and CMV-seropositive.

This clone was seen more than once but under ten times. V usage is TRBV6-1 and J usage is TRBJ1-2; maybe TRBD1 (5 bases). Germline CDR1 is MNHNS and CDR2 is SASEGT. The CDR3 is made up of 15 amino acids. Trimming took 2 bases from V and 4 from J, leaving 14 bases between them. As DNA, the CDR3 is TGTGCCAGCAGTGAACGGCAGGGAGGAACCTATGGCTACACCTTC. This codes for CASSERQGGTYGYTF.

The CDR3 reads CAWTGALGADTQYF. CDR3 in DNA: TGTGCCTGGACCGGGGCGCTGGGGGCGGATACGCAGTATTTT. The chain joins TRBV30 to TRBJ2-3, with D possibly TRBD1 on 6 matching bases. The V gene's germline CDR1 is GTSNPN and CDR2 SVGIG (reference sequence). The CDR3 spans 14 residues. Between the trimmed V and J ends, which lost 4 bases and 6 bases, there was a span of 17 bases.

This clone was seen a handful of times. The chain uses TRBV7-9 and TRBJ1-2; TRBD1 is a possible D gene (6 bases). Trimming cost V 2 bases and J 7 bases, with 26 bases left between them. CDR3 length equals 18 residues. The V gene's germline CDR1 is SEHNR and CDR2 FQNEAQ (reference sequence). CDR3 sequence (DNA): TGTGCCAGCAGCTTATTGCTTGGACAGACGCCCAGCGAGGGTGGCTACACCTTC. Amino acids: CASSLLLGQTPSEGGYTF.

The rearrangement uses TRBV9 and TRBJ2-1, with a tentative D call TRBD1 (6 bases). V was shortened by 4 bases and J by 5 bases, with 19 bases between the two germline ends. Germline lookup yields CDR1 SGDLS and CDR2 YYNGEE. The CDR3 is 16 residues long. CDR3 nucleotide sequence: TGTGCCAGCAGCCCCCGACAGGCTGGGGCTCACAATGAGCAGTTCTTC. It yields the protein CASSPRQAGAHNEQFF.

The gene calls are TRBV19 and TRBJ1-4, with TRBD1 matching 7 bases. V shed 9 bases and J 8 bases; nucleotides not matched to a gene: 9. The CDR3 spans 13 residues. Germline CDR1 is LNHDA and CDR2 is SQIVND (reference sequence). CDR3 coding DNA: TGTGCCAGCAGGGACGGGGGACAGGAAAAACTGTTTTTT. Translating it yields CASRDGGQEKLFF.

This clone has only a few counts. Sequence at one end of the junction differs from germline and may be a read error. The CDR3 spells CASRSTSGYSHEQYF. CDR3 bases: TGTGCCAGCAGATCGACTAGCGGATACTCCCACGAGCAGTACTTC. The genes are TRBV6-6 and TRBJ2-7; 9 positions agree with TRBD2. The CDR3 is 15 residues long. Germline assignment: CDR1 MNHNY and CDR2 SVGAGI (reference sequence).

The chain recombines TRBV7-6 with TRBJ1-4, with 9 nucleotides matching TRBD1. V trimming: 5 bases; J trimming: 8 bases; junction bases outside the gene matches: 9. The CDR3 totals 15 residues. Germline values: CDR1 SGHVS, CDR2 FNYEAQ. CDR3 sequence (DNA): TGTGCCAGCAGCGACCCGGGACAGGGTGGCGAAAAACTGTTTTTT. This codes for CASSDPGQGGEKLFF.

The J gene is TRBJ2-7, the V gene TRBV27; 9 bases are shared with TRBD1. V shed 5 bases, J shed 4 bases, and the junction held 6 bases outside the gene matches. The CDR3 totals 14 residues. Germline CDR1 and CDR2: MNHEY and SMNVEV (reference sequence). The CDR3 region is CASSPKDRGYEQYF. CDR3 DNA sequence: TGTGCCAGCAGTCCCAAGGACAGGGGATACGAGCAGTACTTC.